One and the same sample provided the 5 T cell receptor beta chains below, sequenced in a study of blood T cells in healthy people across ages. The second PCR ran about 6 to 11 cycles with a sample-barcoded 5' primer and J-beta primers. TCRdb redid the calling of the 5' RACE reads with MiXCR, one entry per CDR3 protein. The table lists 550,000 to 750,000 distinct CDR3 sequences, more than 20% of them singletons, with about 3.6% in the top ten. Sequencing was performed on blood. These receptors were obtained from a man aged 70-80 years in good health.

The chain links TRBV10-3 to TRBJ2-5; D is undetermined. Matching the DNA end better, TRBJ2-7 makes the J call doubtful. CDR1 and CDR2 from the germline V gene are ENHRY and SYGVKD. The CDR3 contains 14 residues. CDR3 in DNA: TGTGCCATCAGTGAGTCGGTTACTCCCGGCGAGCAGTACTTC. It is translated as CAISESVTPGEQYF.

CDR3 nucleotides: TGTGCCAGCAGTAGAAGGGGGGAGCTCAACGAGCAGTACTTC. It yields the protein CASSRRGELNEQYF. This rearrangement joins TRBV6-6 to TRBJ2-7, with D perhaps assigned TRBD1 or TRBD2 (6 bases each). Germline V lookup: CDR1 MNHNY, CDR2 SVGAGI (reference sequence). Trimming removed 5 bases from V and 5 bases from J, with 16 bases in between. The CDR3 spans 14 residues.

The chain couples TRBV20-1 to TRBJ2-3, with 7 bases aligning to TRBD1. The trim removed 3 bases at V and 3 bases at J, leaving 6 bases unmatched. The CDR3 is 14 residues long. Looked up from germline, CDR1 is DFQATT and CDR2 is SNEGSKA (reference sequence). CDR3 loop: CSASYDRETDTQYF. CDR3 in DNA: TGCAGTGCTAGTTATGACAGGGAGACAGATACGCAGTATTTT.

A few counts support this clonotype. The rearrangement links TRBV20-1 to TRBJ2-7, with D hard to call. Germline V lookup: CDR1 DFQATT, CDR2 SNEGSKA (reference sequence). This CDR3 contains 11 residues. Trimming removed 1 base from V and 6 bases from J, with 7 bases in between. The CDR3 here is CSARAPSEQYF. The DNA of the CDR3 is TGCAGTGCTAGAGCCCCCTCCGAGCAGTACTTC.

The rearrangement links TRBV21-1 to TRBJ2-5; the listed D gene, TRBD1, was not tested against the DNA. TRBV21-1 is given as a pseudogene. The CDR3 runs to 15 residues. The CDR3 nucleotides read TGTGCCAGCAGCAACTTCCTGGGACAGGGGGAGACCCAGTACTTC. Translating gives CASSNFLGQGETQYF.